The 31 T cell receptor beta chains given below trace back to one sample, sequenced in a study of human T cells and chemical hapten exposure. In TCRdb, the RACE reads were re-called with MiXCR into one record per CDR3 protein. Here the sample spans tens of thousands of distinct CDR3 sequences, approximately 10% being singletons. Time point meaning: patch test 2, 6 weeks after DPC sensitization. Noted treatment: therapeutic diphenylcyclopropenone sensitization with weekly scalp DPC. This specimen consisted of whole blood, obtained in connection with sensitization to the hapten diphenylcyclopropenone (DPC). The receptors derive from a man younger than 35 with alopecia areata. Some clones in this sample may be carry-over from other donors' samples.

This clonotype was seen many times. The V gene is TRBV7-9, the J gene TRBJ1-4, with D possibly TRBD1 on 6 matching bases. This CDR3 has 14 amino acids. V was trimmed by 0 bases and J by 6 bases, leaving 8 bases between them. The germline V gene has CDR1 SEHNR and CDR2 FQNEAQ (reference sequence). CDR3 sequence reads: CASSLAAGDEKLFF. The CDR3 region has the DNA TGTGCCAGCAGCTTAGCGGCAGGGGATGAAAAACTGTTTTTT.

In this sample, this clonotype turned up a few times. The rearrangement links TRBV20-1 to TRBJ2-2, with 8 bases that match TRBD2. The CDR3 has 16 residues. Per germline, CDR1 DFQATT and CDR2 SNEGSKA (reference sequence). After removal of 0 bases from V and 6 bases from J, the junction contained 9 bases not matched to a gene. The CDR3 coding sequence is TGCAGTGCTAGAGAAAAGCGGGGGCCGCGGGCCGGGGAGCTGTTTTTT. This gives the protein CSAREKRGPRAGELFF.

The chain joins TRBV5-1 to TRBJ2-3; 7 nucleotides agree with TRBD1. Germline V lookup: CDR1 SGHRS, CDR2 YFSETQ. V shed 3 bases, J shed 6 bases, and the junction held 10 bases outside the gene matches. The CDR3 sequence is 15 residues long. CDR3 in DNA: TGCGCCAGCAGCTGGGACAGCCTGGGGGAGGATACGCAGTATTTT. Its protein is CASSWDSLGEDTQYF. Looking up the rest from reference TRBV5-1 and TRBJ2-3 gives the full variable domain: KAGVTQTPRYLIKTRGQQVTLSCSPISGHRSVSWYQQTPGQGLQFLFEYFSETQRNKGNFPGRFSGRQFSNSRSEMNVSTLELGDSALYLCASSWDSLGEDTQYFGPGTRLTVL.

Only a few counts were recorded for this clonotype. V gene TRBV6-2 or TRBV6-3 combines with J gene TRBJ2-7; D gene ambiguous. The CDR3 is 12 residues long. V was pared by 2 bases and J by 3 bases, with 5 bases between. CDR1 and CDR2 from the germline V gene are MNHEY and SVGEGT. CDR3 sequence reads: CASSYTDYEQYF. The CDR3 DNA reads TGTGCCAGCAGTTACACAGACTACGAGCAGTACTTC.

This clonotype was seen a few times. The chain joins TRBV9 to TRBJ2-5, with D perhaps assigned TRBD1 or TRBD2 (5 bases each). The CDR3 sequence is 14 residues long. CDR1 and CDR2 (germline): SGDLS, YYNGEE. The ends were cut back, 0 bases at V and 1 base at J, with 7 bases in the middle. CDR3 loop: CASSVEGTQETQYF. The CDR3 DNA follows: TGTGCCAGCAGCGTAGAGGGGACCCAAGAGACCCAGTACTTC.

The V call is TRBV9, the J call TRBJ2-7; D remains ambiguous. Germline V gives CDR1 SGDLS, CDR2 YYNGEE. V was clipped by 1 base and J by 6 bases, with 8 bases between them. The CDR3 is 12 residues long. Written as DNA, the CDR3 is TGTGCCAGCAGCGTACCACCAGGCGAGCAGTACTTC. It specifies CASSVPPGEQYF.

This clonotype has just a few counts. The V and J genes are TRBV7-9 and TRBJ1-1; D is ambiguous. The V end was cut by 1 base, the J end by 1 base, with 4 bases between. CDR3 length equals 13 residues. Germline V CDR1 and CDR2: SEHNR, FQNEAQ (reference sequence). The CDR3 loop reads CASSLGANTEAFF. The CDR3 DNA follows: TGTGCCAGCAGCTTAGGGGCGAACACTGAAGCTTTCTTT. Looking up the rest from reference TRBV7-9 and TRBJ1-1 gives the full variable domain: DTGVSQNPRHKITKRGQNVTFRCDPISEHNRLYWYRQTLGQGPEFLTYFQNEAQLEKSRLLSDRFSAERPKGSFSTLEIQRTEQGDSAMYLCASSLGANTEAFFGQGTRLTVV.

This clonotype was detected ten times or more. This chain connects TRBV18 to TRBJ2-5, with 11 positions matching TRBD2. Germline V gene data show CDR1 as KGHSH and CDR2 as LQKENI. The CDR3 sequence is 16 residues long. Losses at the gene ends were 6 bases for V and 2 bases for J; bases not matched to a gene: 8. CDR3: CASSRTSGGLQETQYF. The CDR3, as DNA: TGTGCCAGCTCCCGAACTAGCGGGGGCCTACAAGAGACCCAGTACTTC.

This clonotype was seen a few times. The V call is TRBV6-5, the J call TRBJ1-2; D is ambiguous. Trimming removed 0 bases from V and 4 bases from J, with 15 bases in between. CDR3 size: 16 residues. Germline lookup yields CDR1 MNHEY and CDR2 SVGAGI. The CDR3 coding sequence is TGTGCCAGCAGTTACTCGAGACCGGGAGGACTCTATGGCTACACCTTC. This codes for CASSYSRPGGLYGYTF.

The sample holds many counts of this clonotype. This sequence joins TRBV3-1 and TRBJ2-2, with a possible D match to TRBD2 (6 bases). The V and J ends lost 2 bases and 4 bases respectively, with 14 bases between them. The CDR3 sequence is 16 residues long. The germline CDR1 and CDR2 sequences are LGHDT and YNNKEL (reference sequence). The CDR3 nucleotides are TGTGCCAGCAGCCAAAGGAGGGGTTTGGCCACCGGGGAGCTGTTTTTT. Translation gives CASSQRRGLATGELFF.

At least ten counts were recorded for this clonotype. The V gene is TRBV7-6, the J gene TRBJ1-1; D may be TRBD1 (5 bases). The V end was cut by 5 bases, the J end by 1 base, with 11 bases between. There are 14 residues in the CDR3. The germline V gene encodes CDR1 SGHVS and CDR2 FNYEAQ. CDR3 DNA: TGTGCCAGCAGCCCTGGCCAGGGGAACACTGAAGCTTTCTTT. It encodes CASSPGQGNTEAFF.

The rearrangement links TRBV7-2 to TRBJ2-3; D gene ambiguous. The CDR3 has 12 amino acids. Trimming pared 7 bases from V and 4 bases from J, leaving 9 bases between. From germline, CDR1 is SGHTA and CDR2 FQGNSA. CDR3 nucleotides: TGTGCCAGCATCCTTCTAGCAGATACGCAGTATTTT. As protein: CASILLADTQYF.

Only a few counts were recorded for this clonotype. V and J are TRBV11-2 and TRBJ1-1; tentative D call: TRBD1 (5 bases). The V gene lost 5 bases and the J gene lost 6 bases, with 13 bases spanning the gap. This CDR3 comprises 13 residues. From germline, CDR1 is SGHAT and CDR2 FQNNGV. As DNA, the CDR3 is TGTGCCAGCAGCCCCCGACCGGGGGCTGAAGCTTTCTTT. This sequence encodes CASSPRPGAEAFF.

Notes on this clonotype: Just one base apart from a much larger clone, this may be a read error. The rearrangement links TRBV9 to TRBJ2-3, with D possibly TRBD1 on 5 matching bases. CDR1 and CDR2 (germline): SGDLS, YYNGEE. CDR3 length: 15 amino acids. CDR3 sequence (DNA): TGTGTCAGCAGCGTAGGGGTATTCAGGACAGATACGCAGTATTTT. The encoded protein is CVSSVGVFRTDTQYF.

This clonotype was counted only a few times. The gene calls are TRBV7-9 and TRBJ1-2; 8 bases fit TRBD1. Germline lookup yields CDR1 SEHNR and CDR2 FQNEAQ (reference sequence). CDR3 length: 16 amino acids. Losses at the gene ends were 3 bases for V and 0 bases for J; bases not matched to a gene: 6. CDR3 nucleotide sequence: TGTGCCAGCAGCTTTCCCACAGGGGGAGCTAACTATGGCTACACCTTC. It translates to CASSFPTGGANYGYTF.

The sample holds many counts of this clonotype. The rearrangement joins TRBV6-1 to TRBJ2-7; unclear D gene. V was trimmed by 4 bases and J by 3 bases, leaving 19 bases between them. In germline, CDR1 is MNHNS, CDR2 SASEGT. The CDR3 consists of 16 residues. Here the CDR3 reads CASSAPQLNPNYEQYF. The DNA of the CDR3 is TGTGCCAGCAGTGCCCCGCAGCTAAACCCGAACTACGAGCAGTACTTC.

This clonotype turned up a few times. The chain recombines TRBV5-6 with TRBJ2-1; possibly TRBD1 for D (5 bases). The CDR3 has 12 amino acids. The V gene's germline CDR1 is SGHDT and CDR2 YYEEEE. The ends were cut back, 0 bases at V and 8 bases at J, with 6 bases in the middle. The CDR3 nucleotides read TGTGCCAGCAGCTTGGAGGGGTATGAGCAGTTCTTC. Encoded protein: CASSLEGYEQFF.

In regard to this clonotype: A read error is possible here, since a much larger clone lies one base away. V usage is TRBV4-1 and J usage is TRBJ1-5, with D maybe TRBD1 (5 bases). The CDR3 covers 15 residues. Per the germline V gene, CDR1 is MGHRA and CDR2 is YSYEKL. In DNA form, the CDR3 reads TGCGCCAGCAGCCCTGAGTGGGTGGAGGGGCAGCCCCGGCATTTT. It codes for CASSPEWVEGQPRHF.

This clonotype was recorded many times. The chain carries TRBV12-3 or TRBV12-4 and TRBJ1-5; D gene ambiguous. Trimming removed 6 bases from V and 7 bases from J, with 16 bases in between. The CDR3 is 14 residues long. The CDR3 sequence: CASSPGPSGQPQHF. The DNA for the CDR3 is TGTGCCAGCAGCCCCGGACCGTCGGGGCAGCCCCAGCATTTT.

A few counts support this clonotype. The genes are TRBV19 and TRBJ2-1, with D perhaps being TRBD1 or TRBD2 (5 bases each). This CDR3 is 12 amino acids long. Germline V lookup: CDR1 LNHDA, CDR2 SQIVND (reference sequence). The germline V and J ends were trimmed by 5 bases and 9 bases, with 11 bases remaining between them. In nucleotides, the CDR3 is TGTGCCAGTAGTGGACTTGGGGGTGAGCAGTTCTTC. Amino acid sequence: CASSGLGGEQFF. The full variable domain, in which reference TRBV19 and TRBJ2-1 provide the parts outside the CDR3, is DGGITQSPKYLFRKEGQNVTLSCEQNLNHDAMYWYRQDPGQGLRLIYYSQIVNDFQKGDIAEGYSVSREKKESFPLTVTSAQKNPTAFYLCASSGLGGEQFFGPGTRLTVL.

CDR3 DNA: TGTGCCAGCAACCCCACAGAGGAAAGCACTGAAGCTTTCTTT. Its protein product is CASNPTEESTEAFF. The V call is TRBV6-1, the J call TRBJ1-1; unclear D gene. The ends were cut back, 7 bases at V and 4 bases at J, with 16 bases in the middle. The CDR3 totals 14 residues. CDR1 is MNHNS and CDR2 is SASEGT in the germline V gene.

This chain links TRBV7-2 with TRBJ2-5; D might be TRBD1 (6 bases). The CDR3 runs to 17 residues. The V and J ends lost 1 base and 2 bases respectively, with 17 bases between them. CDR1 and CDR2 from the germline V gene are SGHTA and FQGNSA. In DNA, the CDR3 is TGTGCCAGCAGCTTAGGAAGGACAGTCTTTTCGCAAGAGACCCAGTACTTC. This sequence encodes CASSLGRTVFSQETQYF.

The gene calls are TRBV5-1 and TRBJ2-7; 12 nucleotides match TRBD1. The V and J ends lost 3 bases and 6 bases, in that order; junction bases with no gene match: 4. This CDR3 contains 14 residues. Per the germline V gene, CDR1 is SGHRS and CDR2 is YFSETQ. CDR3 nucleotide sequence: TGCGCCAGCAGCTACCGGGACAGGGGGCGCGAGCAGTACTTC. Translated: CASSYRDRGREQYF.

This clonotype was seen a few times. This chain connects TRBV6-6 to TRBJ2-7; 11 nucleotides match TRBD1. The germline gives CDR1 MNHNY, CDR2 SVGAGI (reference sequence). J gave up 4 bases and V 10 bases, and 15 bases lay outside the gene matches. CDR3 length: 16 amino acids. In DNA form, the CDR3 reads TGTGCCACCCGGGACAGGGGGGCCCTCAGAGATTACGAGCAGTACTTC. Its protein product is CATRDRGALRDYEQYF.

This chain links TRBV7-2 with TRBJ1-1; no clear D gene. V was trimmed by 5 bases and J by 1 base, leaving 8 bases between them. Germline V gene sequence: CDR1 SGHTA, CDR2 FQGNSA. The CDR3 runs to 13 residues. CDR3 bases: TGTGCCAGCAGCAAGGATAGGAACACTGAAGCTTTCTTT. The encoded protein is CASSKDRNTEAFF.

Many counts were recorded for this clonotype. The chain employs TRBV4-3 and TRBJ2-1, with a weak D call TRBD2 (7 bases). This CDR3 has 14 residues. V was clipped by 6 bases and J by 6 bases, with 15 bases between them. Germline V gene lookup returns CDR1 LGHNA and CDR2 YSLEER. The CDR3 coding sequence is TGCGCCAGCAGTCTCGGGGGGCTATCCAATGAGCAGTTCTTC. Residues: CASSLGGLSNEQFF.

DNA of the CDR3: TGTGCCAGCAGCTTACCAGGCTCCTACGAGCAGTACGTC. The encoded protein is CASSLPGSYEQYV. This rearrangement joins TRBV11-2 to TRBJ2-7, with D uncertain. The CDR3 sequence is 13 residues long. Looked up from germline, CDR1 is SGHAT and CDR2 is FQNNGV. With 2 bases removed from V and 0 bases from J, the gap between germline ends came to 5 bases.

In its sample, this clonotype was seen a few times. The V call is TRBV5-1, the J call TRBJ2-7, with 9 positions matching TRBD2. Germline assignment: CDR1 SGHRS and CDR2 YFSETQ. The CDR3 consists of 15 residues. Trimming took 3 bases from V and 1 from J; bases not matched to a gene: 5. The CDR3 region is CASSSSGGISYEQYF. The CDR3 DNA is TGCGCCAGCAGCTCGAGCGGGGGGATATCCTACGAGCAGTACTTC.

This clonotype has a count of ten or more. The genes are TRBV7-9 and TRBJ2-2; unclear D gene. The ends were cut back, 0 bases at V and 5 bases at J, with 16 bases in the middle. Germline V gene data show CDR1 as SEHNR and CDR2 as FQNEAQ (reference sequence). The CDR3 runs 17 residues. CDR3 nucleotides: TGTGCCAGCAGCTTAGCGCGTGGTAGGGATGGTACCGGGGAGCTGTTTTTT. This codes for CASSLARGRDGTGELFF.

This rearrangement joins TRBV20-1 to TRBJ1-1; 7 bases map to TRBD1. The V gene's germline CDR1 is DFQATT and CDR2 SNEGSKA (reference sequence). This CDR3 contains 11 residues. CDR3: CRAVGDSEAFF. In nucleotides, the CDR3 is TGCAGGGCCGTAGGGGACAGTGAAGCTTTCTTT.

V and J are TRBV3-1 and TRBJ2-2; no reliable D call. Germline V CDR1 and CDR2: LGHDT, YNNKEL (reference sequence). The CDR3 spans 14 residues. Trimming left V 4 bases short and J 4 bases short, with 10 bases between. The CDR3 DNA sequence: TGTGCCAGCAGCCCCACCACAACCACCGGGGAGCTGTTTTTT. This translates into CASSPTTTTGELFF.